These 20 T cell receptor beta chains originate from one sample sequenced in a study of CD8+ T cells in alopecia areata. The authors extracted RNA and reverse transcribed it into cDNA as the sequencing template. Libraries were prepared by immunoSEQ multiplex PCR; TCRdb keeps only in-frame clonotypes and omits some of them. The sample holds hundreds of thousands of clones, roughly 69% seen once. The specimen comprised CD4+ T cells sorted from blood, sampled at week 0. These receptors all stem from a human donor with alopecia areata.

The chain uses TRBV9 and TRBJ2-7, with D possibly called TRBD1 or TRBD2 (5 bases each). This CDR3 is built from 14 residues. The germline V gene encodes CDR1 SGDLS and CDR2 YYNGEE. V was cut by 0 bases and J by 4 bases, with 11 bases left in between. CDR3 bases: TGTGCCAGCAGCGTAGGACAGCGCGGGTACGAGCAGTACTTC. Protein: CASSVGQRGYEQYF.

The rearrangement uses TRBV14 and TRBJ1-2; D is unresolved. V lost 0 bases to trimming and J lost 4 bases, with 9 bases between them. The germline V gene encodes CDR1 SGHDN and CDR2 FVKESK. The CDR3 extends over 14 amino acids. The CDR3 DNA is TGTGCCAGCAGCCAAGAACGGGTAATCTATGGCTACACCTTC. Residues: CASSQERVIYGYTF.

The V and J genes are TRBV30 and TRBJ2-6, with D maybe TRBD1 (5 bases). This CDR3 contains 14 residues. Germline loops: CDR1 GTSNPN, CDR2 SVGIG (reference sequence). The V end lost 0 bases, the J end lost 2 bases, and 5 bases lay between the germline ends. CDR3 sequence (DNA): TGTGCCTGGAGTGTACAGGCTGGGGCCAACGTCCTGACTTTC. It codes for CAWSVQAGANVLTF.

The chain joins TRBV4-1 to TRBJ1-1; D is perhaps TRBD1 (6 bases). The V and J ends lost 1 base and 10 bases respectively, with 13 bases between them. This CDR3 region has 13 residues. Germline V gene lookup returns CDR1 MGHRA and CDR2 YSYEKL. Here the CDR3 reads CASSQVGGRVAFF. Written as DNA, the CDR3 is TGCGCCAGCAGCCAAGTAGGGGGTAGGGTAGCTTTCTTT.

The chain carries TRBV7-9 and TRBJ1-2; D might be TRBD1 (6 bases). The CDR3 contains 12 residues. V shed 11 bases and J shed 13 bases, with 23 bases lying between them. Germline lookup yields CDR1 SEHNR and CDR2 FQNEAQ (reference sequence). This chain's CDR3 is CAGSKRDTDSTF. The CDR3 region has the DNA TGTGCCGGCTCGAAGAGGGACACCGACTCCACCTTC.

The rearrangement links TRBV6-5 to TRBJ2-2; 7 bases align to TRBD2. V lost 2 bases, J lost 5 bases, and 5 bases stayed unmatched. The CDR3 contains 15 residues. CDR1 is MNHEY and CDR2 is SVGAGI in the germline V gene. The CDR3 DNA follows: TGTGCCAGCAGTTACCTTGGCGGGGGAACCGGGGAGCTGTTTTTT. Translation: CASSYLGGGTGELFF.

This rearrangement joins TRBV14 to TRBJ2-2; TRBD1 aligns across 8 bases. Germline V lookup: CDR1 SGHDN, CDR2 FVKESK. The V and J ends lost 2 bases and 5 bases, in that order; junction bases with no gene match: 4. CDR3 size: 15 residues. The CDR3 nucleotides are TGTGCCAGCAGCCAAACAGGGGGAGGAACCGGGGAGCTGTTTTTT. Its protein is CASSQTGGGTGELFF.

The V and J genes are TRBV2 and TRBJ1-3; D call uncertain. Germline CDR1 is SNHLY and CDR2 is FYNNEI. Trimming took 4 bases from V and 1 from J, leaving 5 bases between them. The CDR3 is 13 residues long. This CDR3 is CASSAGSGNTIYF. The CDR3 DNA is TGTGCCAGCAGTGCCGGTTCTGGAAACACCATATATTTT. Supplemented by reference TRBV2 and TRBJ1-3, the full variable domain reads EPEVTQTPSHQVTQMGQEVILRCVPISNHLYFYWYRQILGQKVEFLVSFYNNEISEKSEIFDDQFSVERPDGSNFTLKIRSTKLEDSAMYFCASSAGSGNTIYFGEGSWLTVV.

This clone has just a few counts. This chain links TRBV29-1 with TRBJ2-3; tentatively, D is TRBD2 (5 bases). The CDR3 covers 15 residues. The V end was cut by 5 bases, the J end by 0 bases, with 15 bases between. Germline assignment: CDR1 SQVTM and CDR2 ANQGSEA. The CDR3 region is CSVKAARTSTDTQYF. The DNA for the CDR3 is TGCAGCGTTAAGGCAGCACGGACTAGCACAGATACGCAGTATTTT.

The rearrangement joins TRBV9 to TRBJ2-1; TRBD2 aligns across 14 bases. Germline assignment: CDR1 SGDLS and CDR2 YYNGEE. With V trimmed by 2 bases and J by 7 bases, 2 bases remained unmatched. The CDR3 consists of 15 residues. As DNA, the CDR3 is TGTGCCAGCAGCGTCCGACTAGCGGGGGGGAATGAGCAGTTCTTC. Translated, it gives CASSVRLAGGNEQFF.

The V gene is TRBV29-1, the J gene TRBJ2-3, with D tentatively TRBD2 (6 bases). V was clipped by 7 bases and J by 2 bases, with 16 bases between them. The CDR3 contains 14 residues. CDR1 is SQVTM, CDR2 ANQGSEA, per germline. CDR3 protein: CSGRELSFTDTQYF. The DNA for the CDR3 is TGCAGCGGCCGGGAGTTGTCTTTCACAGATACGCAGTATTTT.

This clone has just a few counts. The genes are TRBV18 and TRBJ2-4, with D perhaps TRBD2 (5 bases). The CDR3 contains 13 residues. V shed 4 bases and J shed 9 bases, with 13 bases lying between them. CDR1 is KGHSH, CDR2 LQKENI, per germline. CDR3 sequence reads: CASSLEDWSIQYF. The CDR3 nucleotides are TGTGCCAGCTCACTTGAGGACTGGAGCATTCAGTACTTC. The full variable domain, in which reference TRBV18 and TRBJ2-4 provide the parts outside the CDR3, is NAGVMQNPRHLVRRRGQEARLRCSPMKGHSHVYWYRQLPEEGLKFMVYLQKENIIDESGMPKERFSAEFPKEGPSILRIQQVVRGDSAAYFCASSLEDWSIQYFGAGTRLSVL.

V is TRBV4-2 and J is TRBJ2-2; possible D gene TRBD2, 7 bases. Germline lookup yields CDR1 LGHNA and CDR2 YNFKEQ. The V end lost 3 bases, the J end lost 2 bases, and 13 bases lay between the germline ends. There are 16 residues in the CDR3. The CDR3, as DNA: TGTGCCAGCAGCCACACCCGGGGGGCAAACACCGGGGAGCTGTTTTTT. The encoded protein is CASSHTRGANTGELFF.

The V and J genes are TRBV9 and TRBJ1-3; D remains unclear. Between the trimmed V and J ends, which lost 4 bases and 0 bases, there was a span of 11 bases. CDR1 is SGDLS, CDR2 YYNGEE, per germline. The CDR3 has 15 amino acids. The CDR3 bases are TGTGCCAGCAGCTCACAACCGGGCTCTGGAAACACCATATATTTT. Its protein is CASSSQPGSGNTIYF.

The sample holds a few counts of this clone. This chain uses TRBV7-6 with TRBJ1-2; tentative D call: TRBD1 (5 bases). Trimming took off 1 base at V and 4 bases at J, with 13 bases between the two ends. Looked up from germline, CDR1 is SGHVS and CDR2 is FNYEAQ. The CDR3 consists of 15 residues. The CDR3 here is CASSLVPQGSYGYTF. In nucleotides, the CDR3 is TGTGCCAGCAGCTTAGTTCCCCAGGGAAGCTATGGCTACACCTTC.

The chain couples TRBV7-9 to TRBJ1-2; the D is unclear. The CDR3 consists of 15 residues. Deletions cut 5 bases from V and 1 base from J, with 14 bases between. The germline V gene encodes CDR1 SEHNR and CDR2 FQNEAQ (reference sequence). Here the CDR3 reads CASSPRAHDNYGYTF. The CDR3 bases are TGTGCCAGCAGCCCACGGGCCCACGATAACTATGGCTACACCTTC.

J is TRBJ2-2 and V is TRBV30, with a tentative D call TRBD2 (5 bases). V was shortened by 4 bases and J by 6 bases, with 9 bases between the two germline ends. This CDR3 region has 12 residues. The germline V gene has CDR1 GTSNPN and CDR2 SVGIG (reference sequence). The CDR3, as DNA: TGTGCCTGGATGGGAGATCCCGGGGAGCTGTTTTTT. Encoded protein: CAWMGDPGELFF.

This chain links TRBV29-1 with TRBJ2-5; unclear D gene. The V and J ends lost 7 bases and 4 bases respectively, with 10 bases between them. CDR3 length equals 11 residues. Germline lookup yields CDR1 SQVTM and CDR2 ANQGSEA. The DNA for the CDR3 is TGCAGCGGCCTTTTAGGAGAGACCCAGTACTTC. This encodes CSGLLGETQYF.

V gene TRBV30 combines with J gene TRBJ2-7; 7 positions match TRBD1. The germline V gene has CDR1 GTSNPN and CDR2 SVGIG (reference sequence). J gave up 5 bases and V 4 bases, and 5 bases lay outside the gene matches. This CDR3 has 12 amino acids. The CDR3, as DNA: TGTGCCTGGAAGAGGGGGCGAAACGAGCAGTACTTC. This gives the protein CAWKRGRNEQYF.

This clone was observed at least ten times. In nucleotides, the CDR3 is TGCAGCCTCGGGGGGAGAGTTAAAAATGAGCAGTTCTTC. Translating it yields CSLGGRVKNEQFF. V usage is TRBV29-1 and J usage is TRBJ2-1; TRBD2 aligns across 7 bases. CDR3 length: 13 amino acids. Germline CDR1 reads SQVTM; CDR2 reads ANQGSEA. Unmatched junction bases numbered 11, after V lost 8 bases and J lost 7 bases.